The source of this TCR beta chain is a study of chemoradiotherapy in HPV16-positive cancers. Study-level points and caveats: For HPV16-positive patients, expanding HPV-responsive T cells associated with longer recurrence-free survival. Non-HPV-specific T cells did not expand in tumors during treatment, whereas candidate HPV-specific clones and E7-related motifs did.

Clones were read by immunoSEQ multiplex PCR, and TCRdb kept only the in-frame ones, dropping some. Of roughly 3,900 clones in the sample, over 75% were seen once. This clone was detected only once. The antigen is undetermined. CDR1 and CDR2 from the germline V gene are SGHKS and YYEKEE (reference sequence). This CDR3 has 11 amino acids. V was pared by 7 bases and J by 1 base, with 5 bases between. This TCR came from a human donor with HPV-associated anogenital cancer. Specimen: tumor tissue, collected from a patient who underwent chemoradiotherapy. The chain links TRBV5-5 to TRBJ1-2; D not resolved. CDR3 DNA: TGTGCCAGCCAGGATAACTATGGCTACACCTTC. This encodes CASQDNYGYTF.